The rows below give T cell receptor beta chains drawn from one sample of a study of T-cell memory formation after mild COVID-19. Using its own MiXCR run on the 5' RACE reads, TCRdb lists one record per CDR3 protein. This sample has approximately 100,000 distinct CDR3 sequences, with more than 9.5% found just once. The sequenced sample was PBMCs or a T cell subset sorted from them (not recorded which). The receptor source for this set is a man in his late teens or twenties who had mild COVID-19 (a few samples of this study predate the infection). Cell type and time point are not known. The CDR3 runs from the conserved cysteine through the conserved F or W. The D gene is left open where the match is weak. Clone size, where shown, is once, few, many, or a class for clones that have expanded.

D	size	V	J	DNA	CDR3
.	few	TRBV6-5	TRBJ1-2	TGTGCCAGCAGCCTCGGGAGAGATGGCTACACCTTC	CASSLGRDGYTF
.	few	TRBV7-9	TRBJ1-2	TGTGCCAGCAGCTCCTTACAGGATCAATATGGCTACACCTTC	CASSSLQDQYGYTF
.	few	TRBV4-3	TRBJ2-1	TGCGCCAGCAGCCAAGATGGCGGCGGGACGGGCTACAATGAGCAGTTCTTC	CASSQDGGGTGYNEQFF
.	few	TRBV7-2	TRBJ2-5	TGTGCCAGCAGCTTAGTTTCAGAGACCCAGTACTTC	CASSLVSETQYF
.	few	TRBV4-1	TRBJ1-2	TGCGCCAGCAGCCAACCAGGGGAGTACGGCTACACCTTC	CASSQPGEYGYTF
TRBD1	.	TRBV29-1	TRBJ2-2	TGCAGCGCCGAGGACAGGGACACCGGGGAGCTGTTTTTT	CSAEDRDTGELFF
.	.	TRBV7-6	TRBJ1-1	TGTGCCAGCAGCTTAGGACGACTCACCATGAACACTGAAGCTTTCTTT	CASSLGRLTMNTEAFF
.	many	TRBV7-2	TRBJ2-5	TGTGCCAGCAGCCAGTGGTCTAGCATCGAGACCCAGTACTTC	CASSQWSSIETQYF
.	many	TRBV6-5	TRBJ2-6	TGTGCCAGCAGTTACGGCGTCCCAGGGGCTGGGGCCAACGTCCTGACTTTC	CASSYGVPGAGANVLTF
TRBD2	few	TRBV7-6	TRBJ2-3	TGTGCCAGCAGCTTAGAGGGGACTAGCGGGGGCACAGATACGCAGTATTTT	CASSLEGTSGGTDTQYF
.	few	TRBV5-6	TRBJ2-7	TGTGCCAGCAGCTGGGGCTCCTACGAGCAGTACTTC	CASSWGSYEQYF
TRBD1	.	TRBV11-2	TRBJ2-3	TGTGCCAGCAGCTTAGTTATTACAGGGGGCGCAGATACGCAGTATTTT	CASSLVITGGADTQYF
.	few	TRBV28	TRBJ2-3	TGTGCCAGCAGTTCCCCTCCAGATACGCAGTATTTT	CASSSPPDTQYF
TRBD2	.	TRBV3-1	TRBJ2-7	TGTGCCAGCAGCTACCAGGTCCAGCGGGGAACCGAGCAGTACTTC	CASSYQVQRGTEQYF
.	many	TRBV5-8	TRBJ2-5	TGTGCCAGCAGCTTGGTAGACGCACAGGAGACCCAGTACTTC	CASSLVDAQETQYF
TRBD2	.	TRBV20-1	TRBJ2-1	TGCAGTGCTAGTACGGCGGGGGGGCCAAGGAGCTACAATGAGCAGTTCTTC	CSASTAGGPRSYNEQFF
.	.	TRBV6-2/TRBV6-3	TRBJ1-4	TGTGCCAGCAGATCAGGGTGGACGGCAACTAATGAAAAACTGTTTTTT	CASRSGWTATNEKLFF
.	.	TRBV10-3	TRBJ2-3	TGTGCCATCAGACAGGCAAGGGACACAGATACGCAGTATTTT	CAIRQARDTDTQYF
.	few	TRBV2	TRBJ1-2	TGTGCCAGCAGTACAGGGTACCGCAACACCTTC	CASSTGYRNTF
.	.	TRBV12-3/TRBV12-4	TRBJ2-1	TGTGACAGCAGTTTAGGGAGCGGTTTTTACAATGAGCAGTTCTTC	CDSSLGSGFYNEQFF
.	.	TRBV4-1	TRBJ2-1	TGCGCCAGCAGCCAAGTCTCTCTCGATGAGCAGTTCTTC	CASSQVSLDEQFF
TRBD1	many	TRBV4-1	TRBJ2-1	TGCGCCAGCAGCCTTTCAGGGGGCGCTTACAATGAGCAGTTCTTC	CASSLSGGAYNEQFF
.	few	TRBV6-2/TRBV6-3	TRBJ2-3	TGTGCCAGCAGTTACTCGGGGATCGATGGAACAGATACGCAGTATTTT	CASSYSGIDGTDTQYF
TRBD1	few	TRBV3-1	TRBJ1-1	TGTGCCAGCAGGGAAAACGACAGGGCGGGCACTGAAGCTTTCTTT	CASRENDRAGTEAFF
.	.	TRBV2	TRBJ2-6	TGTGCCAGCAGTGGACTCCACTCTGGGGCCAACGTCCTGACTTTC	CASSGLHSGANVLTF
TRBD1	.	TRBV7-6	TRBJ2-7	TGTGCCAGCAGCCCCGGGACAGGGCGAGACTACGAGCAGTACTTC	CASSPGTGRDYEQYF
TRBD1	few	TRBV5-1	TRBJ2-2	TGCGCCAGCAGCCCAAGTCGGGGACAGGGGGTAACCGGGGAGCTGTTTTTT	CASSPSRGQGVTGELFF
.	few	TRBV7-2	TRBJ1-1	TGTGCCAGCAGCCTGACGGTCTTGCCTGCTATGAACACTGAAGCTTTCTTT	CASSLTVLPAMNTEAFF
TRBD2	many	TRBV6-5	TRBJ2-2	TGTGCCAGCAGTTACAGAGCGGGGGGGGCCGGGGAGCTGTTTTTT	CASSYRAGGAGELFF
TRBD2	.	TRBV27	TRBJ2-1	TGTGCCAGCGCCCTTGCGGGGGGCTCCTACAATGAGCAGTTCTTC	CASALAGGSYNEQFF
TRBD2	.	TRBV19	TRBJ2-2	TGTGCCAGTAGTATTAGCGGGATGAACATCGGGGAGCTGTTTTTT	CASSISGMNIGELFF
.	.	TRBV12-3/TRBV12-4	TRBJ1-1	TGTGCCAGCAGTTTCCAAGCTGAAGCTTTCTTT	CASSFQAEAFF
.	few	TRBV4-1	TRBJ1-3	TGCGCCAGCAGCCAGGACGGCTCTGGAAACACCATATATTTT	CASSQDGSGNTIYF
.	.	TRBV5-1	TRBJ2-3	TGCGCCAGCAGCTTGGCATTAGGATACACAGATACGCAGTATTTT	CASSLALGYTDTQYF
TRBD1	.	TRBV7-2	TRBJ2-1	TGTGCCAGCAGCTTAGCGGGGGGGACAGGGGATCCCAATGAGCAGTTCTTC	CASSLAGGTGDPNEQFF
.	few	TRBV18	TRBJ2-7	TGTGCCAGCTCACCAGAGGGTGACGAGCAGTACTTC	CASSPEGDEQYF
.	few	TRBV29-1	TRBJ1-3	TGCAGCGTTGTCACAGGCTCTGGAAACACCATATATTTT	CSVVTGSGNTIYF
TRBD2	few	TRBV7-9	TRBJ2-1	TGTGCCAGCAGCCACGTTTGGGCGGGGGGGCCCGGTGAGCAGTTCTTC	CASSHVWAGGPGEQFF
.	.	TRBV6-5	TRBJ1-1	TGTGCCAGCAGTTACTTGGGGGGGAACACTGAAGCTTTCTTT	CASSYLGGNTEAFF
.	few	TRBV6-2/TRBV6-3	TRBJ2-1	TGTGCCAGCAGTTACGAGAAGGCATACTACAATGAGCAGTTCTTC	CASSYEKAYYNEQFF
.	few	TRBV29-1	TRBJ1-2	TGCAGCGTTGTGCCCCTGGGGTTGGGCTATGGCTACACCTTC	CSVVPLGLGYGYTF
.	few	TRBV7-9	TRBJ1-4	TGTGCCAGCAGCTCCCGCGGGGAGGAAAAACTGTTTTTT	CASSSRGEEKLFF
.	.	TRBV7-9	TRBJ2-5	TGTGCCAGCAGCTTGACGACAGGGACTTTAGTGTGGACCCAGTACTTC	CASSLTTGTLVWTQYF
.	few	TRBV4-3	TRBJ1-1	TGCGCCAGCAGCCACGGGTTAAGAGGCACTGAAGCTTTCTTT	CASSHGLRGTEAFF
.	few	TRBV4-1	TRBJ2-2	TGCGCCAGCAGTATTCCGAACACCGGGGAGCTGTTTTTT	CASSIPNTGELFF
.	.	TRBV20-1	TRBJ1-2	TGCAGTGCCACGGGGGTTCCGGGTATGAATGGCTACATCTTC	CSATGVPGMNGYIF
.	few	TRBV27	TRBJ2-3	TGTGCCAGCCCCAGCCCAGATACGCAGTATTTT	CASPSPDTQYF
.	few	TRBV14	TRBJ2-5	TGTGCCAGCAGCCAAGTTAGAACGGAGACCCAGTACTTC	CASSQVRTETQYF
.	many	TRBV4-2	TRBJ2-2	TGTGCCAGCAGCCAGAGTGGCAGCGGGGAGCTGTTTTTT	CASSQSGSGELFF
.	.	TRBV7-2	TRBJ1-5	TGTGCCAGCAGCTTAGTTCCCCATCAGCCCCAGCATTTT	CASSLVPHQPQHF
.	few	TRBV4-2	TRBJ2-3	TGTGCCAGCAGCCAAGAACAGGGTCTCACAGATACGCAGTATTTT	CASSQEQGLTDTQYF
.	few	TRBV12-3/TRBV12-4	TRBJ2-5	TGTGCCAGCAATTCGGGTTCGGGTCCTCAAGAGACCCAGTACTTC	CASNSGSGPQETQYF